What follows is one TCR beta chain and its context. This may be a read error: a much more frequent sequence differs by one nucleotide. For the second PCR, which ran for roughly 6 to 12 cycles, a sample-barcoded 5' primer and a J-beta primer mix were used. TCRdb fed the 5' RACE reads into MiXCR, producing one record per CDR3 protein. The top ten hold less than 20% of the sample, which has under 1,000,000 distinct CDR3 sequences, around 45% seen once. This sample stems from a study of blood T cells in healthy people across ages. Germline lookup yields CDR1 SNHLY and CDR2 FYNNEI. The CDR3 totals 14 residues.

The sequence was obtained from a man aged 80 or over in good health. The chain carries TRBV2 and TRBJ2-4; 7 bases match TRBD2. The J call may not be correct, given that the DNA end is closer to TRBJ2-7. The sequenced material came from blood. CDR3 sequence (DNA): TGTGCCAGCAGTGCCCGGACTAGTTTGAGCGAGCAGTACTTC. Translated: CASSARTSLSEQYF.